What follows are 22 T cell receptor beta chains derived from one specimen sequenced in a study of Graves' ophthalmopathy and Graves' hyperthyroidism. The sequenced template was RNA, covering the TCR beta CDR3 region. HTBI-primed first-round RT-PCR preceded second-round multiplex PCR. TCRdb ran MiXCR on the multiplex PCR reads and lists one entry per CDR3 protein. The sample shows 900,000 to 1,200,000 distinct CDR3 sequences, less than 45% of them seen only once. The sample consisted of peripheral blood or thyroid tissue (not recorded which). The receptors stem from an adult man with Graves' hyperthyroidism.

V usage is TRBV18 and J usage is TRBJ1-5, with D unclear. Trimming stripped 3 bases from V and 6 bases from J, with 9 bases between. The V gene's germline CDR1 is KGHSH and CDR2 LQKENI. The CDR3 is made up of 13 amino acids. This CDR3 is CASSPGLSQPQHF. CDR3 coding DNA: TGTGCCAGCTCACCGGGGTTGTCTCAGCCCCAGCATTTT. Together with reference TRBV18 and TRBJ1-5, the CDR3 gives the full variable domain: NAGVMQNPRHLVRRRGQEARLRCSPMKGHSHVYWYRQLPEEGLKFMVYLQKENIIDESGMPKERFSAEFPKEGPSILRIQQVVRGDSAAYFCASSPGLSQPQHFGDGTRLSIL.

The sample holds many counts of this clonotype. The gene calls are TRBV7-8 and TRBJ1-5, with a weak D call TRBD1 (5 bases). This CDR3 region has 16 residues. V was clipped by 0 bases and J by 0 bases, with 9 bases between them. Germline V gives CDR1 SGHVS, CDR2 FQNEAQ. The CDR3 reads CASSLAGLGSNQPQHF. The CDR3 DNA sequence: TGTGCCAGCAGCTTAGCGGGACTCGGTAGCAATCAGCCCCAGCATTTT.

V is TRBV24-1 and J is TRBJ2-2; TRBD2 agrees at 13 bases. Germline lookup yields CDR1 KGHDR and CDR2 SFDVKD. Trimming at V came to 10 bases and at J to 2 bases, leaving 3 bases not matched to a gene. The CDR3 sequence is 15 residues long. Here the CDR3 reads CATGLAGYNTGELFF. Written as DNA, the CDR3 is TGTGCCACGGGACTAGCGGGATATAACACCGGGGAGCTGTTTTTT.

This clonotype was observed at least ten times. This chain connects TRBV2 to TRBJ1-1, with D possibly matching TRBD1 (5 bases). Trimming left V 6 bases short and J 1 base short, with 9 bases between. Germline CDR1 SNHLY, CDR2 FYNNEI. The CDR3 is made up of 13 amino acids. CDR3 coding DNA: TGTGCCAGCAGGGTCGGACAGAACACTGAAGCTTTCTTT. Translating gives CASRVGQNTEAFF.

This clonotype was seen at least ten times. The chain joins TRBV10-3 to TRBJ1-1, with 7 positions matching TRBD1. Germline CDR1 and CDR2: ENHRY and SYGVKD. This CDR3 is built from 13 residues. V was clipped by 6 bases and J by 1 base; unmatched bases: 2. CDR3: CAISRQGNTEAFF. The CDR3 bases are TGTGCCATCAGCCGACAGGGGAACACTGAAGCTTTCTTT.

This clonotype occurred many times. In DNA, the CDR3 is TGTGCCAGCAGCCCTGGCCGGGGAGGGCTTGGCTACACCTTC. It encodes CASSPGRGGLGYTF. V gene TRBV7-9 combines with J gene TRBJ1-2; D gene uncertain. Trimming removed 5 bases at V and 7 bases at J, with 17 bases between. The CDR3 loop spans 14 amino acids. CDR1 and CDR2 (germline): SEHNR, FQNEAQ (reference sequence).

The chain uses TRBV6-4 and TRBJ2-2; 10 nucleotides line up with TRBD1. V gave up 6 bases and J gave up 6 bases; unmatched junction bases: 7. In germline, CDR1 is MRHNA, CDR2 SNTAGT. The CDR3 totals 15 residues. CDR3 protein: CASSPGQGIPGELFF. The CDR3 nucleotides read TGTGCCAGCAGCCCGGGACAGGGGATTCCCGGGGAGCTGTTTTTT.

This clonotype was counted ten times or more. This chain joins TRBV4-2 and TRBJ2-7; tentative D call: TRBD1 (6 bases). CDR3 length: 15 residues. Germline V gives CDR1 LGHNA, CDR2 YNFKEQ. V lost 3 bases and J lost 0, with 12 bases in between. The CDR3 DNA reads TGTGCCAGCAGCCATCCGACAGGCAACTCCTACGAGCAGTACTTC. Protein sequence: CASSHPTGNSYEQYF.

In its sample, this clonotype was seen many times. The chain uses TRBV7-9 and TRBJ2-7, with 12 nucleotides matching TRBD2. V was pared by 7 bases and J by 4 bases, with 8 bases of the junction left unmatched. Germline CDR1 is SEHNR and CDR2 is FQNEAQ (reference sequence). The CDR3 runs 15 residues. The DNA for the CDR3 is TGTGCCAGCAACGAATGGACTAGCGGGACTTACGAGCAGTACTTC. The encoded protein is CASNEWTSGTYEQYF. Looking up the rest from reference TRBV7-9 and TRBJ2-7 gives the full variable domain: DTGVSQNPRHKITKRGQNVTFRCDPISEHNRLYWYRQTLGQGPEFLTYFQNEAQLEKSRLLSDRFSAERPKGSFSTLEIQRTEQGDSAMYLCASNEWTSGTYEQYFGPGTRLTVT.

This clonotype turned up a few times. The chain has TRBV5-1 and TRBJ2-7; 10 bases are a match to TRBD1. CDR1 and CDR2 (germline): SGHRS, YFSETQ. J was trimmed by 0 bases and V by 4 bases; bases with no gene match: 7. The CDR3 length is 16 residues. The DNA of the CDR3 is TGCGCCAGCAGCCAAGACAGGGGGCTGAGCTCCTACGAGCAGTACTTC. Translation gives CASSQDRGLSSYEQYF.

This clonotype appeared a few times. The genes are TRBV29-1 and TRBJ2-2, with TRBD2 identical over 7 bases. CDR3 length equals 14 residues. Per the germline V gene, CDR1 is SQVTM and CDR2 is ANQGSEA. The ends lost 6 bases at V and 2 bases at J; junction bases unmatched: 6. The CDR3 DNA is TGCAGCGTAGGAGGGAGGGAAAACACCGGGGAGCTGTTTTTT. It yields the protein CSVGGRENTGELFF.

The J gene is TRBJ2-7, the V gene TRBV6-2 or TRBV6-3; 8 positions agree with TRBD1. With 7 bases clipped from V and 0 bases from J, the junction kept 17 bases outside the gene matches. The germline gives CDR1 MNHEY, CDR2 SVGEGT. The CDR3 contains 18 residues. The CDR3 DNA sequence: TGTGCCAGCACCACAGCAGGACTCCAGGGGGCCCGCTCCTACGAGCAGTACTTC. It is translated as CASTTAGLQGARSYEQYF.

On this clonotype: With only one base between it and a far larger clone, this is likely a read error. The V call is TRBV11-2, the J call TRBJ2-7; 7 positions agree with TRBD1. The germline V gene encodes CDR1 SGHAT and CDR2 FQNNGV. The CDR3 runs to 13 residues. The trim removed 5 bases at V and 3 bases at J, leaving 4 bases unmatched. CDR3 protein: CASSADRNYEQYF. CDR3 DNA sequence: TGTGCCAGCAGCGCGGACAGGAACTACGAGCAGTACTTC.

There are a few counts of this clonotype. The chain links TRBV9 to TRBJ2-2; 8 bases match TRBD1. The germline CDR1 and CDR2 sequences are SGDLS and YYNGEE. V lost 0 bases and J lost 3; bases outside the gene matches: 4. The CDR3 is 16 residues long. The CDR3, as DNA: TGTGCCAGCAGCGTAGTCGGCAGGGGGCACACCGGGGAGCTGTTTTTT. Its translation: CASSVVGRGHTGELFF. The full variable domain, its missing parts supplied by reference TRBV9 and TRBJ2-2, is DSGVTQTPKHLITATGQRVTLRCSPRSGDLSVYWYQQSLDQGLQFLIQYYNGEERAKGNILERFSAQQFPDLHSELNLSSLELGDSALYFCASSVVGRGHTGELFFGEGSRLTVL.

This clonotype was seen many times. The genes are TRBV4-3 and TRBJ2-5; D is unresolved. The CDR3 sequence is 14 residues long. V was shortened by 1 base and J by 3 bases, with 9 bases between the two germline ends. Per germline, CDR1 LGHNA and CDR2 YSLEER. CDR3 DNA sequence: TGCGCCAGCAGCCAAGGCCACAGCGAAGAGACCCAGTACTTC. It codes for CASSQGHSEETQYF.

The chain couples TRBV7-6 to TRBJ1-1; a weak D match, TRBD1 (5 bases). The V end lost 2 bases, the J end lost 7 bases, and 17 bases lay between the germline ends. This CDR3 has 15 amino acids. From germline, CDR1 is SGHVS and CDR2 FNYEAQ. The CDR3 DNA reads TGTGCCAGCAGCTTAATGCAGGGCGGGGAGAGTGAAGCTTTCTTT. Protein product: CASSLMQGGESEAFF.

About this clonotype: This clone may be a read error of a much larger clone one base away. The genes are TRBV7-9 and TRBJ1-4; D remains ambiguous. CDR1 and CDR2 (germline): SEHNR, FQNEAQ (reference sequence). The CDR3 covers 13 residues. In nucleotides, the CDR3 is TGTGCCAACAGCTTATTGGCGAGAGAAAAACTGTTTTTT. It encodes CANSLLAREKLFF. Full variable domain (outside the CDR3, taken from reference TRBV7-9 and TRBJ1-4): DTGVSQNPRHKITKRGQNVTFRCDPISEHNRLYWYRQTLGQGPEFLTYFQNEAQLEKSRLLSDRFSAERPKGSFSTLEIQRTEQGDSAMYLCANSLLAREKLFFGSGTQLSVL.

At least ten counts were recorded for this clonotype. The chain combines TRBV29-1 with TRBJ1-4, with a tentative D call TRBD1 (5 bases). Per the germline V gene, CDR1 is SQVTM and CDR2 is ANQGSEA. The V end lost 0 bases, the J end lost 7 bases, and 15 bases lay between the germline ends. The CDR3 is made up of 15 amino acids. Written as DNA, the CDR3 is TGCAGCGTTGAAGATCTTGGGACTCTAGGTGAAAAACTGTTTTTT. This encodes CSVEDLGTLGEKLFF.

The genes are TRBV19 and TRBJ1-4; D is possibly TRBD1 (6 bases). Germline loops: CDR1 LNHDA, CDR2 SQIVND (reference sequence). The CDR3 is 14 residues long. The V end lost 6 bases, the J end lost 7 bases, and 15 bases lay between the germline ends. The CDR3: CASRGGEWGEKLFF. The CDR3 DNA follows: TGTGCCAGTAGGGGGGGCGAGTGGGGTGAAAAACTGTTTTTT. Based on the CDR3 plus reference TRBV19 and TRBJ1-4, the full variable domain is DGGITQSPKYLFRKEGQNVTLSCEQNLNHDAMYWYRQDPGQGLRLIYYSQIVNDFQKGDIAEGYSVSREKKESFPLTVTSAQKNPTAFYLCASRGGEWGEKLFFGSGTQLSVL.

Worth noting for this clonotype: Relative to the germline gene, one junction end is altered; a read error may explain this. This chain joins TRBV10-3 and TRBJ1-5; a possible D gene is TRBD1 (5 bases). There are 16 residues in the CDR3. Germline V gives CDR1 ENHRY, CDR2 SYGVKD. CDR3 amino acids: CAISESGGKGNQPQHF. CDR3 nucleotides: TGTGCCATCAGTGAGTCGGGGGGTAAGGGCAATCAGCCCCAACATTTT.

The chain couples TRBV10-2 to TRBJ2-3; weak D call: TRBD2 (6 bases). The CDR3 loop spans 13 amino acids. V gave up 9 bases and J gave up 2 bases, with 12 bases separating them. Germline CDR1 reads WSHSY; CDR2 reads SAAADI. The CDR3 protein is CASRDLNTDTQYF. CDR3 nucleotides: TGCGCCAGTCGGGACTTAAACACAGATACGCAGTATTTT.

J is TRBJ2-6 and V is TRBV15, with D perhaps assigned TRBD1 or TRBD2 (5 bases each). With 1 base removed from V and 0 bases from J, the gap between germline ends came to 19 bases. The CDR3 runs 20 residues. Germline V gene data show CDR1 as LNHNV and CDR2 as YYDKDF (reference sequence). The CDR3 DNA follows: TGTGCCACCAGCAGAGCCATAGCCGGGGCGCTCAACTCTGGGGCCAACGTCCTGACTTTC. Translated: CATSRAIAGALNSGANVLTF.